Shown below are 14 T cell receptor beta chains from a single sample sequenced in a study of T cells after yellow fever vaccination. TCRdb redid the calling of the 5' RACE reads with MiXCR, one entry per CDR3 protein. There are 42,000 or so distinct CDR3 sequences in the sample; 6.5% to 8.5% occur only once, and approximately 15% lies in the top ten. Sequencing used CD8+ T cells not binding an NS4B(214-222) dextramer, sorted from PBMCs, obtained 45 days after the yellow fever booster vaccination. The receptors here all came from a young man who received the YFV17D yellow fever vaccine.

This clonotype was observed many times. The V and J genes are TRBV7-2 and TRBJ1-6, with 9 positions matching TRBD1. The CDR3 extends over 16 amino acids. V shed 2 bases, J shed 8 bases, and the junction held 7 bases outside the gene matches. Germline-derived CDR1 and CDR2 are SGHTA and FQGNSA. CDR3 amino acids: CASSLYSDRGYSPLHF. Here the CDR3 DNA reads TGTGCCAGCAGCTTATATTCGGACAGGGGTTATTCACCCCTCCACTTT.

This clonotype was detected a few times. The rearrangement joins TRBV7-9 to TRBJ2-3; 8 nucleotides line up with TRBD2. The length of the CDR3 is 14 residues. From germline, CDR1 is SEHNR and CDR2 FQNEAQ (reference sequence). The V gene end was trimmed by 1 base and the J gene end by 4 bases; junction bases not matched to a gene: 1. In nucleotides, the CDR3 is TGTGCCAGCAGCTTAGGTAGCGGGGCAGATACGCAGTATTTT. It codes for CASSLGSGADTQYF.

This clonotype appeared many times. V usage is TRBV27 and J usage is TRBJ2-5; D may be TRBD1 or TRBD2 (5 bases each). Germline lookup yields CDR1 MNHEY and CDR2 SMNVEV (reference sequence). Trimming left V 2 bases short and J 9 bases short, with 13 bases between. The CDR3 has 13 amino acids. The CDR3 is CASSLGTQGAQYF. CDR3 sequence (DNA): TGTGCCAGCAGTTTAGGGACGCAAGGGGCCCAGTACTTC.

This clonotype was detected ten times or more. This chain connects TRBV7-9 to TRBJ2-1; no definite D call. Germline loops: CDR1 SEHNR, CDR2 FQNEAQ (reference sequence). The CDR3 is made up of 14 amino acids. The V and J ends lost 5 bases and 5 bases respectively, with 13 bases between them. The CDR3 protein is CASSIFGRDNEQFF. The CDR3 bases are TGTGCCAGCAGCATATTCGGACGAGACAATGAGCAGTTCTTC.

There are many counts of this clonotype. V usage is TRBV6-2 or TRBV6-3 and J usage is TRBJ2-3, with TRBD2 matching over 7 bases. The trim removed 4 bases at V and 0 bases at J, leaving 10 bases unmatched. Germline values: CDR1 MNHEY, CDR2 SVGEGT. The CDR3 contains 17 residues. The CDR3 protein is CASSSYLAASSTDTQYF. CDR3 DNA sequence: TGTGCCAGCAGTTCATACCTAGCGGCCTCTAGCACAGATACGCAGTATTTT.

Many counts were recorded for this clonotype. The chain uses TRBV29-1 and TRBJ2-2; D gene unclear. CDR1 is SQVTM and CDR2 is ANQGSEA in the germline V gene. V was pared by 4 bases and J by 0 bases, with 3 bases between. The CDR3 has 12 residues. The CDR3 nucleotides are TGCAGCGTTGGGCCGAACACCGGGGAGCTGTTTTTT. Translated, it gives CSVGPNTGELFF.

This rearrangement joins TRBV5-4 to TRBJ2-7; D possibly corresponds to TRBD2 (5 bases). Between the trimmed V and J ends, which lost 0 bases and 6 bases, there was a span of 10 bases. This CDR3 spans 13 amino acids. Germline CDR1 SGHNT, CDR2 YYREEE (reference sequence). The CDR3 reads CASSLAGSVEQYF. The CDR3 bases are TGTGCCAGCAGCTTGGCGGGGAGCGTCGAGCAGTACTTC.

This clonotype was counted ten times or more. The chain recombines TRBV12-3 or TRBV12-4 with TRBJ2-1; 13 bases fit TRBD2. CDR3 length: 16 residues. The trim removed 6 bases at V and 7 bases at J, leaving 9 bases unmatched. This CDR3 is CASSLSLAGGWNEQFF. The DNA of the CDR3 is TGTGCCAGCAGCCTTTCACTAGCGGGAGGGTGGAATGAGCAGTTCTTC.

This clonotype was detected many times. J is TRBJ2-7 and V is TRBV29-1; D tentatively fits TRBD1 or TRBD2 (6 bases each). V dropped 7 bases and J dropped 2 bases, with 9 bases sitting between them. Germline V gives CDR1 SQVTM, CDR2 ANQGSEA. This CDR3 is built from 11 residues. The CDR3 DNA reads as TGCAGCGCGGGGGACACCTACGAGCAGTACTTC. Its protein product is CSAGDTYEQYF.

This clonotype was detected many times. The J gene is TRBJ2-2, the V gene TRBV29-1; tentative D call: TRBD2 (5 bases). Trimming removed 5 bases from V and 5 bases from J, with 6 bases in between. The CDR3 sequence is 11 residues long. Germline CDR1 reads SQVTM; CDR2 reads ANQGSEA. The CDR3: CSVRTTGELFF. The CDR3 DNA reads TGCAGCGTTCGGACTACCGGGGAGCTGTTTTTT.

This clonotype was recorded at least ten times. This chain joins TRBV6-5 and TRBJ2-3; 9 nucleotides align to TRBD2. CDR3 length: 15 amino acids. V was pared by 4 bases and J by 2 bases, with 4 bases of the junction left unmatched. Per the germline V gene, CDR1 is MNHEY and CDR2 is SVGAGI. DNA of the CDR3: TGTGCCAGCAGTTCGACTAGCGGAGACACAGATACGCAGTATTTT. Translation: CASSSTSGDTDTQYF.

The chain recombines TRBV12-3 or TRBV12-4 with TRBJ2-2, with 7 bases fitting TRBD2. CDR3 size: 15 residues. V shed 0 bases, J shed 7 bases, and the junction held 5 bases outside the gene matches. CDR3 nucleotide sequence: TGTGCCAGCAGTTTAGCGGGAGGGCCGGGCGGGGAGCTGTTTTTT. Translated, it gives CASSLAGGPGGELFF.

This clonotype was seen repeatedly, ten times or more. The chain uses TRBV25-1 and TRBJ1-6; D not resolved. Germline loops: CDR1 MGHDK, CDR2 SYGVNS. This CDR3 contains 12 residues. V shed 7 bases and J shed 7 bases, with 8 bases lying between them. The CDR3 protein is CASKHVNSPLHF. CDR3 sequence (DNA): TGTGCCAGCAAGCATGTCAATTCACCCCTCCACTTT.

Ten or more counts support this clonotype. The chain employs TRBV27 and TRBJ2-2; D might be TRBD2 (6 bases). The CDR3 contains 16 residues. Trimming left V 6 bases short and J 1 base short, with 15 bases between. Germline V gene sequence: CDR1 MNHEY, CDR2 SMNVEV (reference sequence). CDR3 DNA: TGTGCCAGCAGCTTACGCCCCGGGAGGAACACCGGGGAGCTGTTTTTT. Protein sequence: CASSLRPGRNTGELFF.